These 6 T cell receptor beta chains came from one sample sequenced in a study of PD-L1 blockade in urothelial cancer. The time point was: pretreatment peripheral blood. Method: immunoSEQ multiplex PCR; TCRdb's copy keeps in-frame clones and lacks some. This table has approximately 94,000 clones, 87% appearing once. The material sequenced was PBMCs, taken around atezolizumab (anti-PD-L1) treatment. The receptors derive from a man in his sixties with urothelial cancer.

A single count supports this clone. The chain couples TRBV10-3 to TRBJ2-5, with 11 nucleotides matching TRBD1. The CDR3 consists of 16 residues. V shed 8 bases, J shed 3 bases, and the junction held 11 bases outside the gene matches. The germline gives CDR1 ENHRY, CDR2 SYGVKD. The CDR3 loop reads CAIGLGTGGREETQYF. The CDR3 coding sequence is TGTGCCATCGGTCTGGGGACAGGGGGGCGGGAAGAGACCCAGTACTTC.

V and J are TRBV2 and TRBJ2-7, with D tentatively TRBD2 (5 bases). Trimming took off 3 bases at V and 3 bases at J, with 6 bases between the two ends. This CDR3 has 12 residues. Germline CDR1 reads SNHLY; CDR2 reads FYNNEI. CDR3 region: CASSDEGYEQYF. Here the CDR3 DNA reads TGTGCCAGCAGTGATGAGGGCTACGAGCAGTACTTC.

V usage is TRBV2 and J usage is TRBJ1-1; 11 bases align to TRBD1. Trimming at V came to 5 bases and at J to 11 bases, leaving 10 bases not matched to a gene. The length of the CDR3 is 14 residues. From germline, CDR1 is SNHLY and CDR2 FYNNEI. CDR3 nucleotide sequence: TGTGCCAGCAGTCAGGACAGGGGGCGAGTATCGGCTTTCTTT. This encodes CASSQDRGRVSAFF.

The chain has TRBV5-4 and TRBJ2-1, with a possible D match to TRBD1 (5 bases). This CDR3 is 13 amino acids long. V was clipped by 4 bases and J by 5 bases, with 10 bases between them. The germline gives CDR1 SGHNT, CDR2 YYREEE (reference sequence). The CDR3 coding sequence is TGTGCCAGCAGCCAGGGCGCGGACAATGAGCAGTTCTTC. As protein: CASSQGADNEQFF.

Only one count was recorded for this clone. CDR3 nucleotide sequence: TGTGCCAGCAGCCTCAACCTCGGGGTTTACAATGAGCAGTTCTTC. Amino acids: CASSLNLGVYNEQFF. The chain combines TRBV14 with TRBJ2-1; TRBD2 might be the D (5 bases). The CDR3 sequence is 15 residues long. Trimming took off 4 bases at V and 4 bases at J, with 14 bases between the two ends. The germline gives CDR1 SGHDN, CDR2 FVKESK.

This clone showed up just a few times. This chain joins TRBV2 and TRBJ2-2, with 7 bases fitting TRBD2. After removal of 8 bases from V and 9 bases from J, the junction contained 3 bases not matched to a gene. CDR1 is SNHLY, CDR2 FYNNEI, per germline. CDR3 length: 11 amino acids. The CDR3 coding sequence is TGTGCCAGCGGGAGGGTGAGGGAGCTGTTTTTT. Its protein product is CASGRVRELFF.